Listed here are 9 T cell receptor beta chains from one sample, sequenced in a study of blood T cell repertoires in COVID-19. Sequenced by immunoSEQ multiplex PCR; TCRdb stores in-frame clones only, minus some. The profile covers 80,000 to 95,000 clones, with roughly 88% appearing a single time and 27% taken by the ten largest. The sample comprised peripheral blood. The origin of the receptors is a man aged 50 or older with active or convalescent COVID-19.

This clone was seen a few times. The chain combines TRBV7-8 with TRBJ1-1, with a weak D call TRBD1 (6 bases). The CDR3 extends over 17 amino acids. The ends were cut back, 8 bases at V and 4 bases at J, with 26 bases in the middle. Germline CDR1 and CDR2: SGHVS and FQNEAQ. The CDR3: CASCVLRGLGSGTEAFF. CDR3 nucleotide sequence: TGTGCCAGCTGCGTTTTGAGGGGGTTGGGGTCGGGCACTGAAGCTTTCTTT.

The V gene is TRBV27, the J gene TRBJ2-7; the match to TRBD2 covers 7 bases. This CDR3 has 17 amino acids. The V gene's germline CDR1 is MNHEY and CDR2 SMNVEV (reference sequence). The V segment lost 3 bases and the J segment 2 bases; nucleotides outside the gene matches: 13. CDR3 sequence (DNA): TGTGCCAGCAGTTTTCGGTACCACGCGCGGGGGACCTACGAGCAGTACTTC. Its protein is CASSFRYHARGTYEQYF.

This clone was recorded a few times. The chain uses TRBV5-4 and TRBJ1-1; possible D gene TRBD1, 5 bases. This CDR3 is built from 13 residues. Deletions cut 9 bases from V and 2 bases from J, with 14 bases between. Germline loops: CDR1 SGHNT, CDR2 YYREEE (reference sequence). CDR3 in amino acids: CATRTPINTEAFF. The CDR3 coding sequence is TGTGCCACCAGGACACCTATCAACACTGAAGCTTTCTTT. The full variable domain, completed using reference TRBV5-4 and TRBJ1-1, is ETGVTQSPTHLIKTRGQQVTLRCSSQSGHNTVSWYQQALGQGPQFIFQYYREEENGRGNFPPRFSGLQFPNYSSELNVNALELDDSALYLCATRTPINTEAFFGQGTRLTVV.

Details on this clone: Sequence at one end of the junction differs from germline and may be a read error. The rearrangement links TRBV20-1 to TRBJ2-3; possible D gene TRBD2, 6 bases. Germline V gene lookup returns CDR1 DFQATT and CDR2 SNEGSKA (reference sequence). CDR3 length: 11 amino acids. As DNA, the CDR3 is TGCAGTGCTACACGACTAGATAAAGCCATTTTT. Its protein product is CSATRLDKAIF.

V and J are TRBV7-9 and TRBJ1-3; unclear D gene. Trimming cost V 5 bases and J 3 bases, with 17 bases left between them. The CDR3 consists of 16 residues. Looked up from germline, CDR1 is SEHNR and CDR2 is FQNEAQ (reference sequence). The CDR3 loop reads CASSPPSRVDGNTIYF. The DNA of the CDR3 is TGTGCCAGCAGCCCACCCTCCCGGGTCGATGGAAACACCATATATTTT.

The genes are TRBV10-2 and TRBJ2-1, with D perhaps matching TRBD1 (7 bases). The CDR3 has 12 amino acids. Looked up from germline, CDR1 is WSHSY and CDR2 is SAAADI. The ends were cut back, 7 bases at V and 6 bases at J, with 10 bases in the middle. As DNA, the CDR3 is TGCGCCAGCATTCAGGGGGGCAATGAGCAGTTCTTC. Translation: CASIQGGNEQFF.

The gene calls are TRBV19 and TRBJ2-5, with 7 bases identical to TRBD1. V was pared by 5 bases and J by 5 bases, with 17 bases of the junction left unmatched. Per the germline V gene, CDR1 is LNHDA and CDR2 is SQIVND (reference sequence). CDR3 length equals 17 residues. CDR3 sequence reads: CASSPSHLQGLGETQYF. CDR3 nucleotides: TGTGCCAGTAGTCCTTCACACCTACAGGGGTTGGGGGAGACCCAGTACTTC.

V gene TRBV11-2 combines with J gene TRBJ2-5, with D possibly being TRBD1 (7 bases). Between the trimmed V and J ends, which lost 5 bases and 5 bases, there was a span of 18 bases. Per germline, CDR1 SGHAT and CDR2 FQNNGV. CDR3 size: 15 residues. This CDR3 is CASSPQGGEGETQYF. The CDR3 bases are TGTGCCAGCAGCCCTCAGGGGGGCGAGGGGGAGACCCAGTACTTC.

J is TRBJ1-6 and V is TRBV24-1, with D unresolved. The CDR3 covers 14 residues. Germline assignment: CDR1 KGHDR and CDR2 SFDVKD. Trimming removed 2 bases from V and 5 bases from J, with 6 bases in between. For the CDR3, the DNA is TGTGCCACCAGTGATTCCTATAATAATTCACCCCTCCACTTT. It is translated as CATSDSYNNSPLHF.